The entry below gives a single T cell receptor beta chain sequence along with its context. This sample was taken from a study of blood T cell repertoires in COVID-19. About the study: Both acute and convalescent COVID-19 samples were obtained from the United States, Italy and Spain. T cells, B-cell-depleted T cells, or PBMCs provided the cDNA or gDNA that served as material.

Authors' analysis steps: Reference gene primer amplification in the assay estimated nucleated cell counts. The table came from immunoSEQ multiplex PCR; TCRdb's copy has only in-frame clones and leaves some out. The V and J calls and clone size are taken from that table; D and trimming were inferred from the DNA. There are 45,000 to 55,000 clones in the sample; more than 70% occur only once, and about 10% lies in the top ten. The CDR3 runs to 15 residues. From germline, CDR1 is SNHLY and CDR2 FYNNEI. The J segment lost 0 bases and the V segment lost 8 bases, leaving 9 bases of the junction unmatched. The chain links TRBV2 to TRBJ2-7; 8 bases match TRBD2. This TCR came from a man between 65 and 85 years old with active COVID-19. Material: peripheral blood. The DNA of the CDR3 is TGTGCCAGCGGGGAGGCGCGGGGGGTCTCCTACGAGCAGTACTTC. It encodes CASGEARGVSYEQYF.